Below, 27 T cell receptor beta chains from the same sample are listed, as sequenced in a study of blood T cell repertoires in COVID-19. Sequencing was performed with immunoSEQ multiplex PCR; in TCRdb, only in-frame clones are kept and a portion is missing. The data contain around 55,000 clones, about 91% of them singletons. Sequenced material: peripheral blood. These receptors originate from a man aged 35 to 55 with COVID-19, enrolled during active disease.

V usage is TRBV11-3 and J usage is TRBJ2-1; 12 bases match TRBD1. The V gene's germline CDR1 is SGHNT and CDR2 YENEEA. CDR3 length: 15 amino acids. V was clipped by 5 bases and J by 10 bases; unmatched bases: 9. The CDR3 bases are TGTGCCAGCAGCACCGGGACAGGGGGCGTTGACGAGCAGTTCTTC. Its translation is CASSTGTGGVDEQFF.

V is TRBV28 and J is TRBJ2-7; TRBD1 matches 9 bases. There are 16 residues in the CDR3. Germline assignment: CDR1 MDHEN and CDR2 SYDVKM. The V segment lost 4 bases and the J segment 3 bases; nucleotides outside the gene matches: 10. CDR3 sequence: CASSSPAGTGSYEQYF. The DNA of the CDR3 is TGTGCCAGCAGTTCCCCCGCCGGGACAGGGAGCTACGAGCAGTACTTC.

This rearrangement joins TRBV5-4 to TRBJ1-1; 8 bases agree with TRBD1. Per the germline V gene, CDR1 is SGHNT and CDR2 is YYREEE (reference sequence). This CDR3 is built from 14 residues. The V and J ends lost 4 bases and 0 bases, in that order; junction bases with no gene match: 2. The DNA of the CDR3 is TGTGCCAGCAGCCAGGACAGGGTGAACACTGAAGCTTTCTTT. It codes for CASSQDRVNTEAFF.

The chain employs TRBV19 and TRBJ1-5; D unresolved. Trimming removed 6 bases at V and 2 bases at J, with 5 bases between. The CDR3 totals 12 residues. Germline loops: CDR1 LNHDA, CDR2 SQIVND (reference sequence). The DNA of the CDR3 is TGTGCCAGTAGAGAGGGCAATCAGCCCCAGCATTTT. Translation gives CASREGNQPQHF.

The chain carries TRBV10-2 and TRBJ1-1, with TRBD1 matching over 8 bases. This CDR3 region has 14 residues. From germline, CDR1 is WSHSY and CDR2 SAAADI. V was clipped by 6 bases and J by 1 base; unmatched bases: 4. The CDR3 protein is CASRLGQGNTEAFF. In DNA form, the CDR3 reads TGCGCCAGCAGACTCGGACAGGGGAACACTGAAGCTTTCTTT.

The rearrangement uses TRBV27 and TRBJ1-4, with TRBD1 identical over 9 bases. Germline CDR1 is MNHEY and CDR2 is SMNVEV (reference sequence). The CDR3 covers 15 residues. V gave up 4 bases and J gave up 7 bases; unmatched junction bases: 7. CDR3 in amino acids: CASSSDRGRAEKLFF. The CDR3 DNA follows: TGTGCCAGCAGTTCTGACAGGGGGAGGGCTGAAAAACTGTTTTTT.

The chain combines TRBV24-1 with TRBJ2-2, with 7 bases matching TRBD2. The V segment lost 1 base and the J segment 7 bases; nucleotides outside the gene matches: 8. CDR3 length: 16 residues. Germline lookup yields CDR1 KGHDR and CDR2 SFDVKD. CDR3: CATSDFRVTGGGELFF. In DNA form, the CDR3 reads TGTGCCACCAGTGATTTTCGCGTTACGGGAGGCGGGGAGCTGTTTTTT.

V gene TRBV24-1 combines with J gene TRBJ1-1; D is perhaps TRBD1 (6 bases). This CDR3 comprises 13 residues. The V and J ends lost 9 bases and 4 bases respectively, with 14 bases between them. Germline V CDR1 and CDR2: KGHDR, SFDVKD. In DNA, the CDR3 is TGTGCCACCTCGACAGGCGGTGGCACTGAAGCTTTCTTT. Translation gives CATSTGGGTEAFF.

The V call is TRBV15, the J call TRBJ1-5, with 8 bases aligning to TRBD1. The V and J ends lost 3 bases and 5 bases, in that order; junction bases with no gene match: 0. The CDR3 sequence is 13 residues long. Germline V gene lookup returns CDR1 LNHNV and CDR2 YYDKDF (reference sequence). The CDR3 nucleotides read TGTGCCACCAGCAGGACAGGGGATCAGCCCCAGCATTTT. Residues: CATSRTGDQPQHF. Combining the CDR3 with reference TRBV15 and TRBJ1-5 gives the whole variable domain DAMVIQNPRYQVTQFGKPVTLSCSQTLNHNVMYWYQQKSSQAPKLLFHYYDKDFNNEADTPDNFQSRRPNTSFCFLDIRSPGLGDTAMYLCATSRTGDQPQHFGDGTRLSIL.

This chain connects TRBV6-5 to TRBJ1-5, with D unresolved. Germline assignment: CDR1 MNHEY and CDR2 SVGAGI. The V end was cut by 8 bases, the J end by 4 bases, with 9 bases between. The CDR3 sequence is 12 residues long. The CDR3 region is CASSQRNQPQHF. CDR3 nucleotides: TGTGCCAGCTCCCAACGGAATCAGCCCCAGCATTTT.

The rearrangement joins TRBV25-1 to TRBJ1-3; a possible D gene is TRBD1 (5 bases). Germline V gene data show CDR1 as MGHDK and CDR2 as SYGVNS. V was trimmed by 7 bases and J by 4 bases, leaving 14 bases between them. This CDR3 spans 14 amino acids. The DNA for the CDR3 is TGTGCCAGCACCTTGGCAGGGCCCGGAAACACCATATATTTT. The encoded protein is CASTLAGPGNTIYF.

The rearrangement links TRBV21-1 to TRBJ2-1; the DNA was not compared with TRBD1, the D call given in the table. TRBV21-1 has pseudogene status. The CDR3 has 16 amino acids. This CDR3 is CASSKVRPSSYNEQFF. The DNA of the CDR3 is TGTGCCAGCAGCAAAGTCAGGCCGAGCTCCTACAATGAGCAGTTCTTC.

CDR3 DNA sequence: TGTGCCAGTAGTCGAATGGGGGGGCGAGAGACCCAGTACTTC. Protein: CASSRMGGRETQYF. V and J are TRBV19 and TRBJ2-5; perhaps TRBD2 as D (7 bases). The CDR3 covers 14 residues. Trimming left V 5 bases short and J 4 bases short, with 14 bases between. CDR1 is LNHDA, CDR2 SQIVND, per germline (reference sequence).

The V gene is TRBV10-3, the J gene TRBJ1-3, with TRBD1 as a possible D gene (5 bases). V was clipped by 8 bases and J by 4 bases, with 9 bases between them. Germline CDR1 reads ENHRY; CDR2 reads SYGVKD. CDR3 length equals 12 residues. The CDR3 loop reads CAIQGNGNTIYF. As DNA, the CDR3 is TGTGCCATCCAGGGTAACGGAAACACCATATATTTT.

The chain uses TRBV11-3 and TRBJ1-2; possibly TRBD1 for D (6 bases). V gave up 3 bases and J gave up 7 bases, with 12 bases separating them. CDR1 is SGHNT, CDR2 YENEEA, per germline. The CDR3 covers 13 residues. The CDR3 region has the DNA TGTGCCAGCAGCTTCCTAAACAGGGCTGGCTACACCTTC. Translation: CASSFLNRAGYTF. Combining the CDR3 with reference TRBV11-3 and TRBJ1-2 gives the whole variable domain EAGVVQSPRYKIIEKKQPVAFWCNPISGHNTLYWYLQNLGQGPELLIRYENEEAVDDSQLPKDRFSAERLKGVDSTLKIQPAELGDSAVYLCASSFLNRAGYTFGSGTRLTVV.

V is TRBV6-5 and J is TRBJ2-7; TRBD2 agrees at 7 bases. There are 14 residues in the CDR3. V shed 2 bases, J shed 5 bases, and the junction held 6 bases outside the gene matches. Germline V gene data show CDR1 as MNHEY and CDR2 as SVGAGI. CDR3 in DNA: TGTGCCAGCAGTTACGCCCGGGGAGGGAACGAGCAGTACTTC. This codes for CASSYARGGNEQYF.

The chain's CDR3 is CASSFTGSGNQPQHF. The CDR3 bases are TGTGCCAGCAGTTTCACAGGGTCTGGAAATCAGCCCCAGCATTTT. This sequence joins TRBV28 and TRBJ1-5; D perhaps matches TRBD1 (6 bases). Trimming took 3 bases from V and 4 from J, leaving 13 bases between them. CDR3 length: 15 residues. Germline-derived CDR1 and CDR2 are MDHEN and SYDVKM.

The rearrangement joins TRBV5-1 to TRBJ1-2; D is undetermined. Germline V lookup: CDR1 SGHRS, CDR2 YFSETQ. This CDR3 is 15 amino acids long. V was pared by 3 bases and J by 0 bases, with 12 bases between. The CDR3 reads CASSSEAPANYGYTF. The CDR3 bases are TGCGCCAGCAGCTCGGAGGCACCGGCTAACTATGGCTACACCTTC.

The chain couples TRBV11-2 to TRBJ2-3, with D unclear. Deletions cut 1 base from V and 0 bases from J, with 8 bases between. The CDR3 totals 15 residues. The germline V gene encodes CDR1 SGHAT and CDR2 FQNNGV. The CDR3: CASSLGGTSTDTQYF. CDR3 coding DNA: TGTGCCAGCAGCTTAGGCGGAACTAGCACAGATACGCAGTATTTT.

This clone was found once. The chain employs TRBV7-9 and TRBJ2-7, with 7 nucleotides matching TRBD1. J gave up 5 bases and V 0 bases, and 1 base lay outside the gene matches. In germline, CDR1 is SEHNR, CDR2 FQNEAQ (reference sequence). The CDR3 is made up of 13 amino acids. CDR3 residues: CASSLAGGHEQYF. CDR3 DNA: TGTGCCAGCAGCTTAGCAGGGGGCCACGAGCAGTACTTC. Full variable domain (missing parts from reference TRBV7-9 and TRBJ2-7): DTGVSQNPRHKITKRGQNVTFRCDPISEHNRLYWYRQTLGQGPEFLTYFQNEAQLEKSRLLSDRFSAERPKGSFSTLEIQRTEQGDSAMYLCASSLAGGHEQYFGPGTRLTVT.

The genes are TRBV19 and TRBJ1-1; D not certain. The CDR3 sequence is 12 residues long. V gave up 5 bases and J gave up 7 bases, with 11 bases separating them. Germline CDR1 is LNHDA and CDR2 is SQIVND (reference sequence). For the CDR3, the DNA is TGTGCCAGTAGTCCACAGTCGAATGAAGCTTTCTTT. Its protein is CASSPQSNEAFF. The full variable domain, rest sourced from reference TRBV19 and TRBJ1-1, is DGGITQSPKYLFRKEGQNVTLSCEQNLNHDAMYWYRQDPGQGLRLIYYSQIVNDFQKGDIAEGYSVSREKKESFPLTVTSAQKNPTAFYLCASSPQSNEAFFGQGTRLTVV.

A single count supports this clone. The chain links TRBV6-1 to TRBJ1-5; no clear D. V was clipped by 4 bases and J by 5 bases, with 18 bases between them. The CDR3 contains 16 residues. In germline, CDR1 is MNHNS, CDR2 SASEGT. CDR3 sequence: CASSVSRPENHQPQHF. The CDR3 DNA follows: TGTGCCAGCAGTGTATCGAGGCCCGAGAATCATCAGCCCCAGCATTTT.

The chain recombines TRBV19 with TRBJ1-1; D possibly corresponds to TRBD1 (6 bases). Trimming shortened V by 6 bases and J by 0 bases, and 14 bases separated the two germline ends. Germline loops: CDR1 LNHDA, CDR2 SQIVND (reference sequence). The CDR3 covers 15 residues. DNA for the CDR3: TGTGCCAGTAGCAAAAACAGGGATATGAACACTGAAGCTTTCTTT. Protein: CASSKNRDMNTEAFF.

The chain uses TRBV4-1 and TRBJ1-2, with a tentative D call TRBD1 (5 bases). V was shortened by 3 bases and J by 13 bases, with 21 bases between the two germline ends. In germline, CDR1 is MGHRA, CDR2 YSYEKL. The CDR3 length is 14 residues. CDR3 sequence: CASSQDTGARGRTF. In DNA, the CDR3 is TGCGCCAGCAGCCAGGATACAGGAGCCCGAGGCCGCACCTTC.

J is TRBJ2-3 and V is TRBV29-1; the match to TRBD2 covers 10 bases. This CDR3 is built from 14 residues. V lost 3 bases to trimming and J lost 13 bases; unmatched junction nucleotides: 13. Germline V gives CDR1 SQVTM, CDR2 ANQGSEA. DNA of the CDR3: TGCAGCGTTGACCCTAGCGGGGGAGCAGAGTCGGAGTATTTT. Encoded protein: CSVDPSGGAESEYF.

The chain joins TRBV11-3 to TRBJ1-4, with no clear D. The length of the CDR3 is 15 residues. Between the trimmed V and J ends, which lost 0 bases and 0 bases, there was a span of 5 bases. Germline V gene data show CDR1 as SGHNT and CDR2 as YENEEA. This CDR3 reads CASSLEQSTNEKLFF. Written as DNA, the CDR3 is TGTGCCAGCAGCTTAGAACAGTCAACTAATGAAAAACTGTTTTTT.

The genes are TRBV11-2 and TRBJ1-2, with D maybe TRBD1 (6 bases). CDR3 length: 15 amino acids. CDR1 and CDR2 (germline): SGHAT, FQNNGV. The V gene lost 1 base and the J gene lost 2 bases, with 11 bases spanning the gap. The CDR3 nucleotides read TGTGCCAGCAGCTTAGGGTCAACAGGGAACTATGGCTACACCTTC. Amino acids: CASSLGSTGNYGYTF.